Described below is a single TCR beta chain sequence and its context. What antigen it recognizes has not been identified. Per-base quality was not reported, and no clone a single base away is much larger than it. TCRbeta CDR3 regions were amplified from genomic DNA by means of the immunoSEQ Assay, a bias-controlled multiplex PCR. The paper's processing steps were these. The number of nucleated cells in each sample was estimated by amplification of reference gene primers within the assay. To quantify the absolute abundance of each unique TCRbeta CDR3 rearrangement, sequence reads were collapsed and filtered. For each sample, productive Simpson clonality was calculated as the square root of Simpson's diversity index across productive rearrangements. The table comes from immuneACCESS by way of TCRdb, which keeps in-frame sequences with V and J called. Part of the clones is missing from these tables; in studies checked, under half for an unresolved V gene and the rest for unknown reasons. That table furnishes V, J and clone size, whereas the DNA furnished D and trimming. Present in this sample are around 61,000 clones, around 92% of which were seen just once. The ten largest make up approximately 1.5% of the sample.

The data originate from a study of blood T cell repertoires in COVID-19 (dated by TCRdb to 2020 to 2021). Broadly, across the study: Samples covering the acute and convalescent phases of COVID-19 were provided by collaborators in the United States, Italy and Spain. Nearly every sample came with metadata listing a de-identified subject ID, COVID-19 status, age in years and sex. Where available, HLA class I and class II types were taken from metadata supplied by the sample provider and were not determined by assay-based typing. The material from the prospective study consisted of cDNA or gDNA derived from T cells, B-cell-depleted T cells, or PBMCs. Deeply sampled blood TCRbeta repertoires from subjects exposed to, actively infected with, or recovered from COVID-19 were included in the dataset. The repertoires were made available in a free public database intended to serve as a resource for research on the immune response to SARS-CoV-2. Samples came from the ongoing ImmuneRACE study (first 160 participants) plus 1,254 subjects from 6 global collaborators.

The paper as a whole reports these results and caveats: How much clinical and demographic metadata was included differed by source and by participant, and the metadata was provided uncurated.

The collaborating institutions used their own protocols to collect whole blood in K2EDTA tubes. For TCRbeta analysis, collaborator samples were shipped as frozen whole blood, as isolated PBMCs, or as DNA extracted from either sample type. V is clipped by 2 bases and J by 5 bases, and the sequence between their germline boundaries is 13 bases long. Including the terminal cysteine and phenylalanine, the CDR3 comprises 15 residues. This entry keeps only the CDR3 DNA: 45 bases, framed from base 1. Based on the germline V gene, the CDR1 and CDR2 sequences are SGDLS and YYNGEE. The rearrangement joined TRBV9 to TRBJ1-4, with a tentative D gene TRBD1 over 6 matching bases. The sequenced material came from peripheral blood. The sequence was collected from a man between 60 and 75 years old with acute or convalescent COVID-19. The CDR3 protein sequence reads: CASSVGQYQNEKLFF. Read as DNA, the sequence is TGTGCCAGCAGCGTCGGACAGTACCAAAATGAAAAACTGTTTTTT. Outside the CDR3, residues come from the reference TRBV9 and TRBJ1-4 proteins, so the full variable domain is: DSGVTQTPKHLITATGQRVTLRCSPRSGDLSVYWYQQSLDQGLQFLIQYYNGEERAKGNILERFSAQQFPDLHSELNLSSLELGDSALYFCASSVGQYQNEKLFFGSGTQLSVL.